Following are 13 T cell receptor beta chains from one sample sequenced in a study of brain T cells in children with intractable seizures. Clones were sequenced by immunoSEQ multiplex PCR, and TCRdb holds only the in-frame ones, with some missing. Of some 7,700 clones in the sample, over 65% are singletons; the top ten hold roughly 9.5%. Only cases whose brain tissue showed the highest T cell transcript signatures were sequenced. The material sequenced was resected brain tissue, taken at surgery. The receptors derive from a boy less than two years old with tuberous sclerosis and intractable seizures.

The genes are TRBV7-9 and TRBJ1-5; D not certain. V shed 5 bases and J shed 4 bases, with 15 bases lying between them. The CDR3 consists of 15 residues. In germline, CDR1 is SEHNR, CDR2 FQNEAQ (reference sequence). CDR3 region: CASSIGLGDNQPQHF. CDR3 nucleotide sequence: TGTGCCAGCAGCATCGGACTCGGGGATAATCAGCCCCAGCATTTT.

The chain joins TRBV9 to TRBJ1-6, with D possibly TRBD1 on 5 matching bases. The V gene's germline CDR1 is SGDLS and CDR2 YYNGEE. The V end was cut by 2 bases, the J end by 7 bases, with 10 bases between. The CDR3 contains 14 residues. The CDR3 DNA sequence: TGTGCCAGCAGCGTCTTGCGGGGCAATTCACCCCTCCACTTT. Translation: CASSVLRGNSPLHF.

This clone was observed a single time. J is TRBJ2-5 and V is TRBV3-1 (or the pseudogene TRBV3-2); D possibly corresponds to TRBD1 (5 bases). The V end was cut by 2 bases, the J end by 1 base, with 5 bases between. The CDR3 is made up of 13 amino acids. Germline V gene data show CDR1 as LGHDT and CDR2 as YNNKEL (reference sequence). CDR3: CASSQRGQETQYF. For the CDR3, the DNA is TGTGCCAGCAGCCAAAGGGGCCAAGAGACCCAGTACTTC.

A few counts support this clone. The genes are TRBV7-6 and TRBJ2-2; TRBD1 aligns across 7 bases. V trimming: 5 bases; J trimming: 0 bases; junction bases outside the gene matches: 3. The germline CDR1 and CDR2 sequences are SGHVS and FNYEAQ. The CDR3 contains 15 residues. This CDR3 reads CASSVQGSNTGELFF. The CDR3 DNA sequence: TGTGCCAGCAGCGTACAGGGGTCGAACACCGGGGAGCTGTTTTTT.

The chain is built from TRBV6-5 and TRBJ2-7; 7 positions agree with TRBD1. From germline, CDR1 is MNHEY and CDR2 SVGAGI. The CDR3 has 13 residues. J gave up 9 bases and V 6 bases, and 11 bases lay outside the gene matches. Here the CDR3 DNA reads TGTGCCAGCAGCTCCGGACAGGTTCAAGGGCAGTACTTC. This gives the protein CASSSGQVQGQYF.

The rearrangement joins TRBV4-2 to TRBJ1-2; tentative D call: TRBD1 (6 bases). The germline V and J ends were trimmed by 1 base and 3 bases, with 9 bases remaining between them. Looked up from germline, CDR1 is LGHNA and CDR2 is YNFKEQ. There are 14 residues in the CDR3. The CDR3 nucleotides read TGTGCCAGCAGCCAAGGGCCAGGGGACTATGGCTACACCTTC. As protein: CASSQGPGDYGYTF.

The V call is TRBV14, the J call TRBJ2-7, with D hard to call. This CDR3 is built from 13 residues. The germline V gene has CDR1 SGHDN and CDR2 FVKESK. Trimming shortened V by 0 bases and J by 9 bases, and 12 bases separated the two germline ends. CDR3 in amino acids: CASSQEWSVVQYF. As DNA, the CDR3 is TGTGCCAGCAGCCAAGAATGGTCGGTGGTGCAGTACTTC.

This sequence joins TRBV18 and TRBJ1-1; a weak D match, TRBD1 (5 bases). Germline lookup yields CDR1 KGHSH and CDR2 LQKENI. This CDR3 region has 14 residues. V was trimmed by 0 bases and J by 4 bases, leaving 9 bases between them. CDR3 sequence (DNA): TGTGCCAGCTCACCACCAGAGGGGCGCACTGAAGCTTTCTTT. Encoded protein: CASSPPEGRTEAFF.

This chain uses TRBV7-2 with TRBJ2-7, with 10 nucleotides matching TRBD2. Germline V gives CDR1 SGHTA, CDR2 FQGNSA. The CDR3 has 15 amino acids. Unmatched junction bases numbered 6, after V lost 3 bases and J lost 4 bases. The CDR3 loop reads CASSFSSGRKYEQYF. The CDR3 DNA reads TGTGCCAGCAGCTTTTCTAGCGGGAGAAAGTACGAGCAGTACTTC.

V gene TRBV2 combines with J gene TRBJ2-7; 8 nucleotides match TRBD1. Germline V gives CDR1 SNHLY, CDR2 FYNNEI. Trimming took 2 bases from V and 5 from J; bases not matched to a gene: 5. The CDR3 spans 14 residues. Written as DNA, the CDR3 is TGTGCCAGCAGTGAAAGGGACAGGCTAGACGAGCAGTACTTC. It specifies CASSERDRLDEQYF.

The chain is built from TRBV5-1 and TRBJ2-7, with TRBD1 matching over 10 bases. Germline values: CDR1 SGHRS, CDR2 YFSETQ. The CDR3 totals 15 residues. V trimming: 0 bases; J trimming: 3 bases; junction bases outside the gene matches: 3. This CDR3 reads CASSLARTGGYEQYF. In nucleotides, the CDR3 is TGCGCCAGCAGCTTGGCTCGGACAGGGGGCTACGAGCAGTACTTC.

The chain carries TRBV6-2 or TRBV6-3 and TRBJ2-7, with D hard to call. Germline CDR1 and CDR2: MNHEY and SVGEGT. This CDR3 has 12 residues. Trimming took off 5 bases at V and 3 bases at J, with 8 bases between the two ends. CDR3 region: CASSPVDYEQYF. Here the CDR3 DNA reads TGTGCCAGCAGTCCGGTAGACTACGAGCAGTACTTC.

The chain employs TRBV11-2 and TRBJ2-7, with 7 bases that match TRBD1. In germline, CDR1 is SGHAT, CDR2 FQNNGV. J was trimmed by 3 bases and V by 0 bases; bases with no gene match: 8. The CDR3 has 16 residues. The CDR3 DNA follows: TGTGCCAGCAGCTTAGATTCCGGGACAGATCTCTACGAGCAGTACTTC. Encoded protein: CASSLDSGTDLYEQYF. The full variable domain, with the rest looked up from reference TRBV11-2 and TRBJ2-7, is EAGVAQSPRYKIIEKRQSVAFWCNPISGHATLYWYQQILGQGPKLLIQFQNNGVVDDSQLPKDRFSAERLKGVDSTLKIQPAKLEDSAVYLCASSLDSGTDLYEQYFGPGTRLTVT.